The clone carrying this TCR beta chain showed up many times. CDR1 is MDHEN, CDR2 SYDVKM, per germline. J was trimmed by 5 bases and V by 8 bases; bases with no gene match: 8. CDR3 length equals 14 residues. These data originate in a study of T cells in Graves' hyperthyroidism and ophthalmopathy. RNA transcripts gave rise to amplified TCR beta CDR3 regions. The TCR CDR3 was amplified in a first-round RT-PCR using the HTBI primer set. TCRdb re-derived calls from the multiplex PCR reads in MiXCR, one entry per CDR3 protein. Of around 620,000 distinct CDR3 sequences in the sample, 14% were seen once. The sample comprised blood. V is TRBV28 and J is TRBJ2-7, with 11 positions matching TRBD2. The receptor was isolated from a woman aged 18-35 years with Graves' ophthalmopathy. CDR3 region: CASGTSGGIHEQYF. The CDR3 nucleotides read TGTGCCAGCGGCACTAGCGGGGGTATCCACGAGCAGTACTTC.